The 27 T cell receptor beta chains below come from one sample, sequenced in a study of cytomegalovirus exposure and HLA in healthy donors. With 60 Vbeta and 13 Jbeta primers, the PCR was carried out. Repertoires were generated with immunoSEQ multiplex PCR, while TCRdb's copy carries only in-frame clones and drops some. Of fewer than 120,000 clones listed, around 78% are singletons. The sample was PBMCs. These receptor sequences come from a young woman in good health and CMV-seronegative.

This chain connects TRBV6-1 to TRBJ2-5; weak D call: TRBD2 (6 bases). Trimming shortened V by 8 bases and J by 4 bases, and 17 bases separated the two germline ends. CDR1 MNHNS and CDR2 SASEGT come from the germline V gene. The CDR3 has 14 residues. The CDR3 DNA reads as TGTGCCAGCGGAGTCGGGAGATTGGGAGAGACCCAGTACTTC. Translation gives CASGVGRLGETQYF.

The chain employs TRBV5-6 and TRBJ2-7, with TRBD2 matching over 11 bases. J was trimmed by 4 bases and V by 0 bases; bases with no gene match: 6. The CDR3 contains 16 residues. Germline assignment: CDR1 SGHDT and CDR2 YYEEEE. As DNA, the CDR3 is TGTGCCAGCAGCTTGGCCCCTAGCGGGGGGAGATACGAGCAGTACTTC. Translation: CASSLAPSGGRYEQYF.

The chain links TRBV6-5 to TRBJ1-1, with D unresolved. Per the germline V gene, CDR1 is MNHEY and CDR2 is SVGAGI. Trimming pared 5 bases from V and 1 base from J, leaving 5 bases between. The CDR3 runs to 12 residues. The CDR3 DNA is TGTGCCAGCAGTAGCCGGAACACTGAAGCTTTCTTT. This gives the protein CASSSRNTEAFF.

This clone was counted a single time. CDR3 DNA: TGTGCCAGCAGCTTAAGTCAGAACACTGAAGCTTTCTTT. It encodes CASSLSQNTEAFF. The chain has TRBV7-3 and TRBJ1-1; D is unclear. Germline loops: CDR1 SGHTA, CDR2 FQGTGA. CDR3 size: 13 residues. V shed 1 base and J shed 1 base, with 4 bases lying between them.

The V gene is TRBV5-1, the J gene TRBJ2-2; possibly TRBD2 for D (5 bases). Trimming removed 0 bases from V and 2 bases from J, with 11 bases in between. Germline CDR1 reads SGHRS; CDR2 reads YFSETQ. This CDR3 region has 16 residues. CDR3 sequence (DNA): TGCGCCAGCAGCTTGGGTAGCGTGCCTAACACCGGGGAGCTGTTTTTT. Encoded protein: CASSLGSVPNTGELFF.

A note on this clone: The same CDR3 also results from other DNA sequences found in this sample. V is TRBV9 and J is TRBJ2-1; no firm D call. V was shortened by 0 bases and J by 7 bases, with 11 bases between the two germline ends. CDR1 is SGDLS, CDR2 YYNGEE, per germline. The CDR3 consists of 14 residues. Here the CDR3 reads CASSVEPSRNEQFF. The CDR3, as DNA: TGTGCCAGCAGCGTAGAACCCAGTCGTAATGAGCAGTTCTTC.

This clone has only a few counts. V gene TRBV2 combines with J gene TRBJ2-3; TRBD2 matches 10 bases. This CDR3 comprises 15 residues. Unmatched junction bases numbered 6, after V lost 4 bases and J lost 5 bases. CDR1 and CDR2 from the germline V gene are SNHLY and FYNNEI. CDR3 region: CASSGPGLAKDTQYF. The CDR3 DNA sequence: TGTGCCAGCAGTGGACCGGGACTAGCGAAAGATACGCAGTATTTT.

The V call is TRBV4-1, the J call TRBJ1-5; D is unclear. Germline assignment: CDR1 MGHRA and CDR2 YSYEKL. This CDR3 is 15 amino acids long. V lost 0 bases to trimming and J lost 2 bases, with 8 bases between them. The CDR3 reads CASSQEMLGNQPQHF. The CDR3, as DNA: TGCGCCAGCAGCCAAGAGATGTTAGGCAATCAGCCCCAGCATTTT.

This clone has a single count. This chain connects TRBV10-1 to TRBJ2-7; 8 positions match TRBD2. The CDR3 covers 14 residues. Unmatched junction bases numbered 5, after V lost 5 bases and J lost 2 bases. CDR1 and CDR2 (germline): WNHNN, SYGVQD (reference sequence). CDR3 residues: CASSSSGSTYEQYF. The CDR3 region has the DNA TGCGCCAGCAGTTCGAGCGGGAGTACCTACGAGCAGTACTTC.

The chain carries TRBV5-4 and TRBJ2-2; the D gene is possibly TRBD1 (6 bases). From germline, CDR1 is SGHNT and CDR2 YYREEE (reference sequence). The CDR3 length is 17 residues. With 6 bases removed from V and 0 bases from J, the gap between germline ends came to 18 bases. CDR3 nucleotide sequence: TGTGCCAGCACCCGACAGGTACTAGACGCGAACACCGGGGAGCTGTTTTTT. Its translation is CASTRQVLDANTGELFF.

V is TRBV5-1 and J is TRBJ1-1, with D uncertain. Per germline, CDR1 SGHRS and CDR2 YFSETQ. V was trimmed by 2 bases and J by 0 bases, leaving 8 bases between them. The CDR3 totals 14 residues. CDR3 nucleotides: TGCGCCAGCAGCTTACTAAATATGAACACTGAAGCTTTCTTT. This encodes CASSLLNMNTEAFF.

The chain is built from TRBV7-9 and TRBJ1-5; perhaps TRBD1 as D (5 bases). V was shortened by 8 bases and J by 4 bases, with 12 bases between the two germline ends. The germline gives CDR1 SEHNR, CDR2 FQNEAQ (reference sequence). The CDR3 runs to 13 residues. The CDR3 nucleotides read TGTGCCAGCCGGGGCGCGGGAAATCAGCCCCAGCATTTT. It codes for CASRGAGNQPQHF.

J is TRBJ2-7 and V is TRBV5-4; the D gene is possibly TRBD1 (6 bases). CDR1 is SGHNT and CDR2 is YYREEE in the germline V gene (reference sequence). This CDR3 has 15 amino acids. Between the trimmed V and J ends, which lost 0 bases and 2 bases, there was a span of 12 bases. CDR3 residues: CASSLGRDITYEQYF. The DNA of the CDR3 is TGTGCCAGCAGCTTGGGCCGGGACATCACCTACGAGCAGTACTTC.

The chain employs TRBV18 and TRBJ2-2; TRBD1 matches 7 bases. The junction had 4 bases not matched to a gene; V was cut back by 3 bases and J by 6 bases. In germline, CDR1 is KGHSH, CDR2 LQKENI. The CDR3 runs to 14 residues. The CDR3 region has the DNA TGTGCCAGCTCACCGCGACAGGGTTCCGGGGAGCTGTTTTTT. This codes for CASSPRQGSGELFF.

This rearrangement joins TRBV11-2 to TRBJ2-3, with D unresolved. The V gene's germline CDR1 is SGHAT and CDR2 FQNNGV. The germline V and J ends were trimmed by 4 bases and 1 base, with 3 bases remaining between them. This CDR3 spans 12 amino acids. In DNA, the CDR3 is TGTGCCAGCAGCTCAGGCACAGATACGCAGTATTTT. This encodes CASSSGTDTQYF.

Comments on this clone: The same CDR3 also results from other DNA sequences found in this sample. The chain employs TRBV7-9 and TRBJ1-1; D is uncertain. The CDR3 covers 12 residues. Trimming pared 2 bases from V and 5 bases from J, leaving 6 bases between. Germline lookup yields CDR1 SEHNR and CDR2 FQNEAQ (reference sequence). CDR3 residues: CASSLSGTEAFF. CDR3 sequence (DNA): TGTGCCAGCAGCTTATCGGGAACTGAAGCTTTCTTT.

The chain is built from TRBV19 and TRBJ1-5, with TRBD1 identical over 10 bases. The trim removed 11 bases at V and 7 bases at J, leaving 8 bases unmatched. The germline CDR1 and CDR2 sequences are LNHDA and SQIVND (reference sequence). The CDR3 sequence is 13 residues long. As DNA, the CDR3 is TGTGCCTGCCGGGACAGGGGTGACCAGCCCCAGCATTTT. Encoded protein: CACRDRGDQPQHF.

V is TRBV10-3 and J is TRBJ2-7; TRBD2 agrees at 7 bases. This CDR3 is 13 amino acids long. The V gene's germline CDR1 is ENHRY and CDR2 SYGVKD. The V and J ends lost 4 bases and 3 bases, in that order; junction bases with no gene match: 3. This CDR3 reads CAISGAGDYEQYF. CDR3 sequence (DNA): TGTGCCATCAGTGGGGCGGGAGACTACGAGCAGTACTTC.

V is TRBV9 and J is TRBJ2-7; no firm D call. Trimming cost V 0 bases and J 2 bases, with 12 bases left between them. The CDR3 has 15 residues. Germline V gene data show CDR1 as SGDLS and CDR2 as YYNGEE. CDR3 region: CASSVGLRGTYEQYF. For the CDR3, the DNA is TGTGCCAGCAGCGTAGGCCTCAGAGGAACCTACGAGCAGTACTTC. Drawing the rest from reference TRBV9 and TRBJ2-7, the complete variable domain is DSGVTQTPKHLITATGQRVTLRCSPRSGDLSVYWYQQSLDQGLQFLIQYYNGEERAKGNILERFSAQQFPDLHSELNLSSLELGDSALYFCASSVGLRGTYEQYFGPGTRLTVT.

This clone was observed a few times. The rearrangement uses TRBV6-4 and TRBJ2-3, with 11 bases identical to TRBD2. CDR1 is MRHNA, CDR2 SNTAGT, per germline. Losses at the gene ends were 4 bases for V and 4 bases for J; bases not matched to a gene: 4. The length of the CDR3 is 15 residues. CDR3 sequence: CASSGSGGASDTQYF. CDR3 sequence (DNA): TGTGCCAGCAGTGGTAGCGGGGGGGCCTCAGATACGCAGTATTTT.

The chain links TRBV7-8 to TRBJ2-5; D might be TRBD1 (6 bases). There are 16 residues in the CDR3. The ends were cut back, 5 bases at V and 5 bases at J, with 21 bases in the middle. The germline CDR1 and CDR2 sequences are SGHVS and FQNEAQ. CDR3 sequence reads: CASSPSFGTPRETQYF. The CDR3 DNA reads as TGTGCCAGCAGCCCATCATTCGGGACACCGAGGGAGACCCAGTACTTC.

The genes are TRBV6-6 and TRBJ2-7, with D possibly matching TRBD2 (6 bases). The length of the CDR3 is 13 residues. The V end lost 7 bases, the J end lost 1 base, and 11 bases lay between the germline ends. CDR1 and CDR2 (germline): MNHNY, SVGAGI (reference sequence). For the CDR3, the DNA is TGTGCCAGCAAGGGAGGCAGTTCCTACGAGCAGTACTTC. Translating gives CASKGGSSYEQYF.

The chain recombines TRBV5-1 with TRBJ2-7; TRBD1 matches 9 bases. Unmatched junction bases numbered 13, after V lost 4 bases and J lost 5 bases. The CDR3 length is 16 residues. The germline V gene encodes CDR1 SGHRS and CDR2 YFSETQ. CDR3 DNA: TGCGCCAGCAGCAAAGGACAGGGGATACTTGACGACGAGCAGTACTTC. As protein: CASSKGQGILDDEQYF.

This chain links TRBV30 with TRBJ2-2, with TRBD1 matching 8 bases. The J segment lost 7 bases and the V segment lost 1 base, leaving 2 bases of the junction unmatched. CDR1 is GTSNPN and CDR2 is SVGIG in the germline V gene (reference sequence). This CDR3 spans 13 amino acids. CDR3 sequence: CAWSGTGYGELFF. The CDR3 nucleotides are TGTGCCTGGAGTGGGACAGGGTACGGGGAGCTGTTTTTT.

The chain links TRBV28 to TRBJ2-7; 8 nucleotides match TRBD2. Trimming cost V 6 bases and J 3 bases; bases outside gene matches: 10. This CDR3 region has 15 residues. The V gene's germline CDR1 is MDHEN and CDR2 SYDVKM. The CDR3 reads CASRTTSAFLYEQYF. The CDR3 DNA follows: TGTGCCAGCAGGACGACTAGCGCCTTCCTCTACGAGCAGTACTTC. The entire variable domain, with the rest obtained from reference TRBV28 and TRBJ2-7, is as follows: DVKVTQSSRYLVKRTGEKVFLECVQDMDHENMFWYRQDPGLGLRLIYFSYDVKMKEKGDIPEGYSVSREKKERFSLILESASTNQTSMYLCASRTTSAFLYEQYFGPGTRLTVT.

The chain recombines TRBV10-3 with TRBJ2-7, with 10 bases aligning to TRBD1. Germline V lookup: CDR1 ENHRY, CDR2 SYGVKD. This CDR3 is 14 amino acids long. V trimming: 8 bases; J trimming: 4 bases; junction bases outside the gene matches: 8. The CDR3 region is CAIGTGQGLYEQYF. For the CDR3, the DNA is TGTGCCATCGGCACGGGACAGGGGTTGTACGAGCAGTACTTC.

The chain has TRBV28 and TRBJ1-1; D gene uncertain. CDR1 and CDR2 from the germline V gene are MDHEN and SYDVKM. The length of the CDR3 is 12 residues. The V end was cut by 3 bases, the J end by 3 bases, with 5 bases between. The DNA for the CDR3 is TGTGCCAGCAGTTTTCCGTACACTGAAGCTTTCTTT. Protein sequence: CASSFPYTEAFF.